Listed below are T cell receptor beta chains from one sample, sequenced in a study of T cell responses to AZD1222 COVID-19 vaccine. The protocol was immunoSEQ multiplex PCR, while the TCRdb copy is restricted to in-frame clones and leaves out a portion. The sample consists of approximately 110,000 clones, 80% to 90% of them appearing once. The specimen was peripheral blood, collected on day 0 of AZD1222 vaccination. Receptors were obtained from an adult in good health. CDR3s leave out the opening cysteine and the closing phenylalanine or tryptophan.

v_call	j_call	cdr3_aa
TRBV18	TRBJ1-5	ASSPQAGGQGGNQPQH
TRBV6-2/TRBV6-3	TRBJ1-5	ASSPRTGSQPQH
TRBV28	TRBJ1-1	ASSFVGLRTEAF
TRBV19	TRBJ2-7	ASSPSDRPNYEQY
TRBV18	TRBJ2-1	ASSPPIGDEQF
TRBV11-1	TRBJ2-7	ASSYSTSIGEQY
TRBV7-2	TRBJ1-2	ASSLGDRRGGYT
TRBV27	TRBJ1-1	ASSLSFAGEAF
TRBV6-2/TRBV6-3	TRBJ1-1	ASSTLRQGGTEAF
TRBV5-4	TRBJ1-1	ASSSGEKNTEAF
TRBV11-2	TRBJ2-7	ASRGQAGYEQY
TRBV28	TRBJ1-3	ASSLPGNTIY
TRBV6-5	TRBJ1-1	ASRTRSGKGTEAF
TRBV2	TRBJ2-2	ASRVSGTGELF
TRBV4-1	TRBJ1-2	ASSQDWSSRGGGYT
TRBV3-1/TRBV3-2	TRBJ2-2	ASSHSVWYTGELF
TRBV7-2	TRBJ2-3	ASSWTSGSTDTQY
TRBV28	TRBJ2-6	ASSRADSGANVLT
TRBV6-5	TRBJ1-2	ASNRIGQGWGGYT
TRBV7-8	TRBJ1-1	ASSSRDRNTEAF
TRBV10-2	TRBJ2-6	ASSPTGMAGANVLT
TRBV24-1	TRBJ2-3	ATSAGPGDTQY
TRBV9	TRBJ2-3	ASTGGRRNTQY
TRBV7-2	TRBJ2-7	ASSLGTGRTGEQY
TRBV5-1	TRBJ1-6	ASSSEGRPNSPLH
TRBV18	TRBJ1-4	ASSLREGYEKLF
TRBV18	TRBJ2-2	ASSTGQVESVF
TRBV29-1	TRBJ2-1	SVHVTVGNEQF
TRBV28	TRBJ2-2	ASSGIRGRGPNTGELF
TRBV11-3	TRBJ2-2	ASSLSGLAGGTGELF
TRBV7-3	TRBJ1-1	ASRRTGRTEAF
TRBV27	TRBJ2-5	ASIRTGEKLETQY
TRBV12-3/TRBV12-4	TRBJ1-1	ASNRVRTEAF
TRBV12-3/TRBV12-4	TRBJ1-5	ASSLAGGQPQH
TRBV19	TRBJ2-3	ASSTKVGSSTDTQY
TRBV5-5	TRBJ1-5	ASSLVGLNNQPQH
TRBV11-2	TRBJ1-2	ASSGNSYGYT
TRBV3-1/TRBV3-2	TRBJ2-3	ASSPALSGAREDTQY
TRBV7-9	TRBJ1-2	ASSPGTAQGYT
TRBV4-2	TRBJ1-2	ASSQPGEGYGYT
TRBV6-5	TRBJ2-7	ASSYDESSYEQY
TRBV6-2/TRBV6-3	TRBJ1-1	ASSYYSVDTEAF